The 26 T cell receptor beta chains below were found in one sample sequenced in a study of T cell changes during pregnancy in multiple sclerosis. Clones were sequenced by immunoSEQ multiplex PCR, and TCRdb holds only the in-frame ones, with some missing. Of about 120,000 clones in the sample, under 95% were seen once. The source material was peripheral blood, sampled before pregnancy. These receptors were obtained from a female donor with multiple sclerosis, enrolled in a pregnancy study.

The chain has TRBV10-3 and TRBJ2-1; 10 bases are shared with TRBD2. The germline CDR1 and CDR2 sequences are ENHRY and SYGVKD. V gave up 11 bases and J gave up 7 bases; unmatched junction bases: 8. The CDR3 length is 13 residues. In nucleotides, the CDR3 is TGTGCCTCGTTCGAAGCGGGGGGGAATGAGCAGTTCTTC. Protein sequence: CASFEAGGNEQFF.

A single count supports this clone. This chain joins TRBV27 and TRBJ1-2; D gene uncertain. CDR3 size: 13 residues. V lost 8 bases, J lost 4 bases, and 14 bases lay in between. From germline, CDR1 is MNHEY and CDR2 SMNVEV (reference sequence). CDR3 amino acids: CASSERLGYGYTF. Here the CDR3 DNA reads TGTGCCAGCTCGGAGCGATTGGGCTATGGCTACACCTTC.

V gene TRBV28 combines with J gene TRBJ1-1, with 9 bases fitting TRBD1. V lost 8 bases to trimming and J lost 4 bases; unmatched junction nucleotides: 11. Germline CDR1 and CDR2: MDHEN and SYDVKM. This CDR3 has 15 amino acids. The CDR3 loop is CASPGQGAVSTEAFF. CDR3 DNA: TGTGCCAGCCCGGGACAGGGCGCGGTGAGCACTGAAGCTTTCTTT. The variable domain in full, completed from reference TRBV28 and TRBJ1-1, reads DVKVTQSSRYLVKRTGEKVFLECVQDMDHENMFWYRQDPGLGLRLIYFSYDVKMKEKGDIPEGYSVSREKKERFSLILESASTNQTSMYLCASPGQGAVSTEAFFGQGTRLTVV.

V usage is TRBV29-1 and J usage is TRBJ2-5; D gene uncertain. The CDR3 runs 15 residues. Germline lookup yields CDR1 SQVTM and CDR2 ANQGSEA. Trimming left V 2 bases short and J 4 bases short, with 17 bases between. CDR3 sequence (DNA): TGCAGCGTTGAAAAAGCTGGCGGTTTGGGAGAGACCCAGTACTTC. It codes for CSVEKAGGLGETQYF.

In nucleotides, the CDR3 is TGTGCCAGCAGTTGGACTAGCGGAACATCCTACAATGAGCAGTTCTTC. As protein: CASSWTSGTSYNEQFF. The chain employs TRBV6-4 and TRBJ2-1; 10 nucleotides match TRBD2. The trim removed 5 bases at V and 1 base at J, leaving 5 bases unmatched. CDR1 MRHNA and CDR2 SNTAGT come from the germline V gene. The CDR3 extends over 16 amino acids.

This clone has just a few counts. V and J are TRBV30 and TRBJ1-1; the D is unclear. This CDR3 is built from 13 residues. Trimming removed 4 bases at V and 3 bases at J, with 12 bases between. CDR1 and CDR2 (germline): GTSNPN, SVGIG (reference sequence). The CDR3 DNA is TGTGCCTGGATGATGGTACGGGACACTGAAGCTTTCTTT. This encodes CAWMMVRDTEAFF. The whole variable domain, remainder taken from reference TRBV30 and TRBJ1-1, is SQTIHQWPATLVQPVGSPLSLECTVEGTSNPNLYWYRQAAGRGLQLLFYSVGIGQISSEVPQNLSASRPQDRQFILSSKKLLLSDSGFYLCAWMMVRDTEAFFGQGTRLTVV.

The rearrangement uses TRBV19 and TRBJ1-5; D gene uncertain. Germline V gene lookup returns CDR1 LNHDA and CDR2 SQIVND (reference sequence). The germline V and J ends were trimmed by 5 bases and 9 bases, with 14 bases remaining between them. The CDR3 loop spans 13 amino acids. CDR3 region: CASSYSERGPQHF. The CDR3 region has the DNA TGTGCCAGTAGTTACTCCGAACGAGGGCCCCAGCATTTT.

J is TRBJ1-5 and V is TRBV6-1; 7 positions match TRBD1. The CDR3 is made up of 15 amino acids. V lost 5 bases, J lost 10 bases, and 14 bases stayed unmatched. CDR1 is MNHNS and CDR2 is SASEGT in the germline V gene. CDR3 protein: CASSTIRQGQSPQHF. The DNA for the CDR3 is TGTGCCAGCAGTACCATCCGACAGGGCCAAAGCCCCCAGCATTTT.

The rearrangement joins TRBV14 to TRBJ1-4, with 8 bases fitting TRBD1. V shed 2 bases and J 6 bases; nucleotides not matched to a gene: 5. CDR1 SGHDN and CDR2 FVKESK come from the germline V gene. This CDR3 is 15 amino acids long. The CDR3 sequence is CASSQRTGFYEKLFF. The CDR3 DNA is TGTGCCAGCAGCCAACGGACAGGGTTTTATGAAAAACTGTTTTTT.

The J gene is TRBJ1-5, the V gene TRBV13; D might be TRBD1 (5 bases). The germline gives CDR1 PRHDT, CDR2 FYEKMQ (reference sequence). The V gene lost 0 bases and the J gene lost 0 bases, with 12 bases spanning the gap. This CDR3 is built from 17 residues. The CDR3 DNA is TGTGCCAGCAGCTTAGGCCGGTTGCAGGGTAGCAATCAGCCCCAGCATTTT. This gives the protein CASSLGRLQGSNQPQHF.

The chain has TRBV27 and TRBJ1-4, with D tentatively TRBD1 (6 bases). The germline gives CDR1 MNHEY, CDR2 SMNVEV (reference sequence). V dropped 6 bases and J dropped 6 bases, with 20 bases sitting between them. The CDR3 has 16 residues. This CDR3 reads CASRALTGYGDEKLFF. The CDR3 coding sequence is TGTGCCAGCAGAGCACTTACAGGGTACGGGGATGAAAAACTGTTTTTT.

The rearrangement joins TRBV28 to TRBJ2-4; D is unclear. The CDR3 extends over 11 amino acids. Germline loops: CDR1 MDHEN, CDR2 SYDVKM. The V and J ends lost 6 bases and 5 bases respectively, with 5 bases between them. CDR3 sequence reads: CASSSENIQYF. The CDR3 coding sequence is TGTGCCAGCAGCTCCGAAAACATTCAGTACTTC. Full variable domain (remainder filled in from reference TRBV28 and TRBJ2-4): DVKVTQSSRYLVKRTGEKVFLECVQDMDHENMFWYRQDPGLGLRLIYFSYDVKMKEKGDIPEGYSVSREKKERFSLILESASTNQTSMYLCASSSENIQYFGAGTRLSVL.

This clone was observed a single time. The V and J genes are TRBV4-2 and TRBJ2-7; perhaps TRBD1 as D (5 bases). Trimming left V 4 bases short and J 0 bases short, with 16 bases between. Germline loops: CDR1 LGHNA, CDR2 YNFKEQ. The CDR3 is made up of 16 amino acids. The CDR3, as DNA: TGTGCCAGCAGCCCACCCGGCAGGGAATCCTCCTACGAGCAGTACTTC. It encodes CASSPPGRESSYEQYF.

CDR3 sequence reads: CASSVGWAGGTTDTQYF. The CDR3 nucleotides read TGTGCCAGCAGCGTAGGATGGGCCGGAGGGACCACAGATACGCAGTATTTT. The chain has TRBV9 and TRBJ2-3, with D perhaps matching TRBD2 (6 bases). The V gene's germline CDR1 is SGDLS and CDR2 YYNGEE. V was trimmed by 0 bases and J by 2 bases, leaving 16 bases between them. The CDR3 has 17 residues.

The J gene is TRBJ2-4, the V gene TRBV5-1, with 10 nucleotides matching TRBD2. Germline lookup yields CDR1 SGHRS and CDR2 YFSETQ. This CDR3 comprises 17 residues. V shed 7 bases and J 4 bases; nucleotides not matched to a gene: 14. CDR3 sequence (DNA): TGCGCCAGCGGCCCTCTACCGGGACTAGCGCAGAAAAACATTCAGTACTTC. Its protein is CASGPLPGLAQKNIQYF.

The chain uses TRBV6-6 and TRBJ2-4; no definite D call. Per the germline V gene, CDR1 is MNHNY and CDR2 is SVGAGI (reference sequence). The germline V and J ends were trimmed by 6 bases and 0 bases, with 15 bases remaining between them. The CDR3 spans 16 residues. This chain's CDR3 is CASSPTARVAKNIQYF. The CDR3 DNA follows: TGTGCCAGCAGCCCAACCGCCCGAGTAGCCAAAAACATTCAGTACTTC.

V and J are TRBV5-1 and TRBJ2-7, with 8 bases fitting TRBD1. V dropped 1 base and J dropped 1; count of bases not matched to a gene: 4. CDR1 and CDR2 from the germline V gene are SGHRS and YFSETQ. The CDR3 loop spans 15 amino acids. CDR3 amino acids: CASSLFDRGSYEQYF. The CDR3 DNA follows: TGCGCCAGCAGCTTGTTCGACAGGGGATCCTACGAGCAGTACTTC.

The chain employs TRBV28 and TRBJ1-4, with D hard to call. The V gene's germline CDR1 is MDHEN and CDR2 SYDVKM. Trimming removed 4 bases at V and 0 bases at J, with 9 bases between. The CDR3 is 15 amino acids. As DNA, the CDR3 is TGTGCCAGCAGTTCCAGAGGAGCAACTAATGAAAAACTGTTTTTT. Translation: CASSSRGATNEKLFF.

The CDR3 nucleotides read TGCGCCAGCAGCCAGACCGGGACAGGGGGCGGAGGACTTCCTTGGAGCGTC. Its translation: CASSQTGTGGGGLPWSV. The V call is TRBV5-1, the J call TRBJ2-7, with TRBD1 matching 12 bases. Looked up from germline, CDR1 is SGHRS and CDR2 is YFSETQ. CDR3 length: 17 amino acids.

This chain links TRBV21-1 with TRBJ1-4; no DNA check was done on the table's D call, TRBD1. TRBV21-1 is marked as a pseudogene. This CDR3 is 15 amino acids long. The CDR3, as DNA: TGTGCCAGCAGCCCCCGACAGGGTTTAGATGAAAAACTGTTTTTT. As protein: CASSPRQGLDEKLFF.

The chain is built from TRBV2 and TRBJ1-6; no definite D call. V was trimmed by 2 bases and J by 0 bases, leaving 8 bases between them. CDR3 length equals 16 residues. Germline CDR1 is SNHLY and CDR2 is FYNNEI. The CDR3 protein is CASSERESSYNSPLHF. CDR3 nucleotides: TGTGCCAGCAGTGAAAGGGAGAGCTCCTATAATTCACCCCTCCACTTT.

The chain couples TRBV7-3 to TRBJ1-1; D might be TRBD1 (6 bases). Deletions cut 5 bases from V and 1 base from J, with 11 bases between. The CDR3 covers 14 residues. Germline-derived CDR1 and CDR2 are SGHTA and FQGTGA. The CDR3 coding sequence is TGTGCCAGCAGCACAGGGATACGGAACACTGAAGCTTTCTTT. Its translation is CASSTGIRNTEAFF.

The rearrangement links TRBV10-3 to TRBJ2-7; 7 nucleotides match TRBD1. The junction had 4 bases not matched to a gene; V was cut back by 6 bases and J by 2 bases. The CDR3 length is 13 residues. Germline-derived CDR1 and CDR2 are ENHRY and SYGVKD. CDR3: CAIRDRTAYEQYF. As DNA, the CDR3 is TGTGCCATCAGGGACAGGACTGCCTACGAGCAGTACTTC.

The chain is built from TRBV5-4 and TRBJ2-2, with a possible D match to TRBD1 (5 bases). The CDR3 is made up of 15 amino acids. V was cut by 0 bases and J by 1 base, with 7 bases left in between. Looked up from germline, CDR1 is SGHNT and CDR2 is YYREEE (reference sequence). The CDR3 DNA follows: TGTGCCAGCAGCTTGGGTCAGGGGAACACCGGGGAGCTGTTTTTT. Its protein product is CASSLGQGNTGELFF.

This clone is a singleton in its sample. The genes are TRBV5-4 and TRBJ2-5; 9 bases are a match to TRBD1. The CDR3 has 14 amino acids. J lost 7 bases, V lost 5 bases, and 9 bases had no gene match. Germline-derived CDR1 and CDR2 are SGHNT and YYREEE (reference sequence). The CDR3 region is CASRPDRGAGTQYF. CDR3 nucleotides: TGTGCCAGCAGACCTGACAGGGGGGCGGGGACCCAGTACTTC. Full variable domain (remainder filled in from reference TRBV5-4 and TRBJ2-5): ETGVTQSPTHLIKTRGQQVTLRCSSQSGHNTVSWYQQALGQGPQFIFQYYREEENGRGNFPPRFSGLQFPNYSSELNVNALELDDSALYLCASRPDRGAGTQYFGPGTRLLVL.

V and J are TRBV5-6 and TRBJ1-4; no firm D call. CDR1 and CDR2 (germline): SGHDT, YYEEEE. The CDR3 has 16 residues. Trimming shortened V by 4 bases and J by 7 bases, and 20 bases separated the two germline ends. DNA of the CDR3: TGTGCCAGCAGCGCCCGCGGAGGTGGCGTAGGTGAAAAACTGTTTTTT. This encodes CASSARGGGVGEKLFF.